This is a list of T cell receptor beta chains from one sample in a study of radiotherapy plus CTLA-4 blockade in lung cancer. Assay used: immunoSEQ multiplex PCR; TCRdb lists only in-frame clones, some missing. The sample yields 110,000 or so clones, 78% seen once. The sample in question was peripheral blood, obtained from a patient treated with radiotherapy plus ipilimumab. These receptors were collected from a human donor with non-small cell lung cancer who had a partial response to radiotherapy plus ipilimumab. CDR3s include the opening cysteine and the closing phenylalanine or tryptophan. The order of the fields is V gene, D gene, clone size, J gene, CDR3 DNA, CDR3 protein. The D gene is left open where the match is weak. Where a row states a size, it is once, few, many or the class of an expanded clone; other rows omit it.

TRBV28	NA	NA	TRBJ1-2	TGTGCCAGCAGTTTGTTGGGGGCCACTAACTATGGCTACACCTTC	CASSLLGATNYGYTF
TRBV6-1	NA	NA	TRBJ1-1	TGTGCCAGCATAGAAAGTTGGAACACTGAAGCTTTCTTT	CASIESWNTEAFF
TRBV2	NA	NA	TRBJ2-1	TGTGCCAGCAGTGAAGCGCTCGGTCCAGGGACCTACAATGAGCAGTTCTTC	CASSEALGPGTYNEQFF
TRBV7-6	NA	NA	TRBJ1-1	TGTGCCAGCAGCACTAGTCGAAGTACTGAAGCTTTCTTT	CASSTSRSTEAFF
TRBV6-6	TRBD2	once	TRBJ2-3	TGTGCCAGCAGTTACGCCACCGGACTAGCGGGGACGCAGTATTTT	CASSYATGLAGTQYF
TRBV6-5	NA	NA	TRBJ1-2	TGTGCCAGCAGCGAAAGGGGTGGCTATGGCTACACCTTC	CASSERGGYGYTF
TRBV29-1	NA	once	TRBJ2-3	TGCAGCGTTGTAGACGGCACAGATACGCAGTATTTT	CSVVDGTDTQYF
TRBV14	NA	NA	TRBJ1-2	TGTGCCAGCAGCCCCGTGTACAACGCTAACTATGGCTACACCTTC	CASSPVYNANYGYTF
TRBV28	TRBD2	once	TRBJ2-5	TGTGCCAGCAGCCCTACTAGCGCCGCGGAGACCCAGTACTTC	CASSPTSAAETQYF
TRBV14	NA	NA	TRBJ2-6	TGTGCCAGCAGCCAAGCAGGGTATGGGGCCAACGTCCTGACTTTC	CASSQAGYGANVLTF
TRBV7-9	NA	NA	TRBJ2-5	TGTGCCAGCAGCTTACTGGACAAGGGTGTGGGAGAGACCCAGTACTTC	CASSLLDKGVGETQYF
TRBV27	NA	NA	TRBJ2-2	TGTGCCAGCAGTTTAGCAGGGACCGGGGAGCTGTTTTTT	CASSLAGTGELFF
TRBV4-1	NA	NA	TRBJ2-5	TGCGCCAGCAGCCATATTCTCCGGGAGCAAGAGACCCAGTACTTC	CASSHILREQETQYF
TRBV6-6	NA	NA	TRBJ2-5	TGTGCCAGCAGTTATAGGGGAGGCAAAGAGACCCAGTACTTC	CASSYRGGKETQYF
TRBV19	TRBD2	NA	TRBJ2-5	TGTGCCAGTAGGTTAGCGGGTTCAGAGACCCAGTACTTC	CASRLAGSETQYF
TRBV5-4	TRBD2	NA	TRBJ2-2	TGTGCCAGCAGCTTGGAGGGACTAGCGAACACCGGGGAGCTGTTTTTT	CASSLEGLANTGELFF
TRBV6-1	NA	NA	TRBJ1-2	TGTGCCAGCAGTTTTAACGTGGGGGGGGAGGGCTACACCTTC	CASSFNVGGEGYTF
TRBV7-8	TRBD1	NA	TRBJ2-7	TGTGCCAGCAGGCGCCAGACAGGGAAGTTGCACGAGCAGTACTTC	CASRRQTGKLHEQYF
TRBV19	NA	NA	TRBJ2-4	TGTGCCAGTGGGGGGAGCAAAAACATTCAGTACTTC	CASGGSKNIQYF
TRBV18	NA	NA	TRBJ1-3	TGTGCCAGCTCACCATCTTCTGACAGTTATCTGGGCTCTGGAAACACCATATATTTT	CASSPSSDSYLGSGNTIYF
TRBV5-5	TRBD1	few	TRBJ2-2	TGTGCCAGCAGCCCTTCGACAGGGACCGGGGAGCTGTTTTTT	CASSPSTGTGELFF
TRBV2	NA	once	TRBJ2-7	TGTGCCAGCCGGGACTTCAACTACGAGCAGTACTTC	CASRDFNYEQYF
TRBV10-1	TRBD2	NA	TRBJ2-5	TGCGCCAGCAGCCCAGCCGGGACTAGCGGTAAAGAGACCCAGTACTTC	CASSPAGTSGKETQYF
TRBV30	NA	once	TRBJ1-1	TGTGCCTGGAGTGACCCAAGAACGGTTGAAGCTTTCTTT	CAWSDPRTVEAFF
TRBV18	TRBD1	NA	TRBJ1-2	TGTGCCAGCTCTCCCGGGACAGACAACTATGGCTACACCTTC	CASSPGTDNYGYTF
TRBV4-3	NA	NA	TRBJ2-1	TGCGCCAGCAGTCCCTCTGTGAGCTCCTACAATGAGCAGTTCTTC	CASSPSVSSYNEQFF